This TCR beta chain was retrieved from a study of sequential checkpoint blockade in melanoma. At the level of the study: Both treatment sequences were followed by maintenance nivolumab. Overall study results and limits: PD-L1 staining and CD8+ counts, not mutational load, tracked tumor T-cell clonality.

In the case of this clone: Its antigen is still unknown.

Assay: immunoSEQ multiplex PCR; the TCRdb copy retains only in-frame clones and omits some. The table lists some 2,400 clones, roughly 15% of them singletons. Treatment indicated: randomized to nivolumab then ipilimumab (arm A) or the reverse (arm B). Specimen: tumor tissue (inferred from file names), collected from a patient given nivolumab and ipilimumab in sequence. This TCR was recovered from a human donor with melanoma.

The CDR3 sequence: CASTRTGSRDEQFF. For the CDR3, the DNA is TGTGCCAGCACCAGGACAGGGTCGAGGGATGAGCAGTTCTTC. This sequence joins TRBV28 and TRBJ2-1; TRBD1 matches at 8 bases. The V gene's germline CDR1 is MDHEN and CDR2 SYDVKM. J was trimmed by 8 bases and V by 7 bases; bases with no gene match: 10. The CDR3 totals 14 residues.